This T cell receptor beta chain was observed in a study of blood T cell repertoires in COVID-19. The method was immunoSEQ multiplex PCR; TCRdb's version includes in-frame clones alone and lacks a portion of them. Among some 340,000 clones listed, approximately 89% were seen once. The V and J ends lost 6 bases and 0 bases respectively, with 8 bases between them. The CDR3 is 14 residues long. CDR1 and CDR2 (germline): KGHDR, SFDVKD. Source material: PBMCs or T cells enriched from blood (not recorded which). J is TRBJ2-1 and V is TRBV24-1; D is undetermined. This sequence originates from a woman aged 25 to 39 who had recovered from COVID-19. CDR3 DNA sequence: TGTGCCACCAGTAGCGCGAGCTCCTACAATGAGCAGTTCTTC. It translates to CATSSASSYNEQFF.